This passage covers 24 T cell receptor beta chains from one sample sequenced in a study of early T cells in non-severe SARS-CoV-2 infection. In TCRdb, the 5' RACE reads were re-called with MiXCR into one record per CDR3 protein. The sample yields approximately 100,000 distinct CDR3 sequences, 14% seen once. The sample consisted of whole blood. These receptor sequences come from an adult who was a healthcare worker with PCR-confirmed SARS-CoV-2 infection or an uninfected control (not recorded which).

This clonotype was observed a handful of times. The chain couples TRBV6-1 to TRBJ1-2, with TRBD1 matching 12 bases. CDR3 length: 16 amino acids. J gave up 7 bases and V 2 bases, and 8 bases lay outside the gene matches. The V gene's germline CDR1 is MNHNS and CDR2 SASEGT. CDR3 sequence: CASSEFRDRGPGGYTF. The CDR3 DNA follows: TGTGCCAGCAGTGAATTTCGGGACAGGGGGCCGGGTGGCTACACCTTC.

This clonotype appeared a few times. The chain couples TRBV29-1 to TRBJ2-7; D not resolved. This CDR3 is built from 12 residues. V lost 4 bases and J lost 2, with 9 bases in between. Germline CDR1 SQVTM, CDR2 ANQGSEA. Here the CDR3 reads CSVGPSPYEQYF. CDR3 bases: TGCAGCGTTGGGCCTTCTCCCTACGAGCAGTACTTC.

This clonotype was seen more than once but under ten times. This chain links TRBV20-1 with TRBJ2-7; 15 bases match TRBD2. The ends lost 5 bases at V and 1 base at J; junction bases unmatched: 6. Germline loops: CDR1 DFQATT, CDR2 SNEGSKA (reference sequence). The CDR3 is 16 amino acids. As DNA, the CDR3 is TGCAGTGCTGCCGGGACTAGCGGGGGGCCTTCCTACGAGCAGTACTTC. Translated, it gives CSAAGTSGGPSYEQYF.

The table lists this clonotype with a few counts. The chain joins TRBV30 to TRBJ1-3; D ambiguous. This CDR3 is 15 amino acids long. Trimming cost V 3 bases and J 0 bases, with 12 bases left between them. CDR1 and CDR2 (germline): GTSNPN, SVGIG (reference sequence). The chain's CDR3 is CAWSFRAGSGNTIYF. CDR3 coding DNA: TGTGCCTGGAGCTTCAGAGCTGGCTCTGGAAACACCATATATTTT.

This clonotype was counted only a few times. J is TRBJ2-1 and V is TRBV20-1; tentative D call: TRBD1 (5 bases). The V and J ends lost 0 bases and 11 bases respectively, with 11 bases between them. This CDR3 spans 12 amino acids. CDR1 is DFQATT and CDR2 is SNEGSKA in the germline V gene (reference sequence). The chain's CDR3 is CSARDLGAKQFF. The CDR3 bases are TGCAGTGCTAGAGATTTAGGGGCGAAGCAGTTCTTC.

This chain's CDR3 is CAIGPREGDYGYTF. CDR3 sequence (DNA): TGTGCCATCGGACCACGGGAGGGGGACTATGGCTACACCTTC. J is TRBJ1-2 and V is TRBV10-3, with TRBD1 as a possible D gene (6 bases). The CDR3 extends over 14 amino acids. CDR1 is ENHRY and CDR2 is SYGVKD in the germline V gene. Trimming stripped 8 bases from V and 3 bases from J, with 16 bases between.

This clonotype was recorded many times. At one end, the junction sequence differs from germline, possibly due to a read error. The gene calls are TRBV4-3 and TRBJ2-7; 9 bases are shared with TRBD1. CDR3 length equals 13 residues. Germline loops: CDR1 LGHNA, CDR2 YSLEER. The CDR3 sequence: CASSQDAGQGVNF. The CDR3 DNA reads as TGCGCCAGCAGCCAAGATGCGGGACAGGGAGTCAACTTC.

This clonotype was detected many times. The CDR3 is CASSWTSGADTQYF. The CDR3 DNA reads as TGTGCCAGCAGTTGGACTAGCGGGGCGGATACGCAGTATTTT. The chain uses TRBV28 and TRBJ2-3; 12 bases agree with TRBD2. The ends lost 4 bases at V and 6 bases at J; junction bases unmatched: 2. Germline lookup yields CDR1 MDHEN and CDR2 SYDVKM. CDR3 length equals 14 residues.

This clonotype was seen a handful of times. The genes are TRBV7-2 and TRBJ1-3; the match to TRBD1 covers 12 bases. The trim removed 5 bases at V and 2 bases at J, leaving 10 bases unmatched. Germline CDR1 SGHTA, CDR2 FQGNSA. The CDR3 is 18 residues long. Written as DNA, the CDR3 is TGTGCCAGCAGCCCCGGGACAGGGGGCATCTGGGCTGGAAACACCATATATTTT. Protein sequence: CASSPGTGGIWAGNTIYF.

In the case of this clonotype: A much larger clone differs from this one at a single base, so this may be a read error. The chain carries TRBV2 and TRBJ2-4, with D tentatively TRBD2 (5 bases). This CDR3 region has 14 residues. CDR1 and CDR2 from the germline V gene are SNHLY and FYNNEI. Trimming removed 6 bases from V and 2 bases from J, with 11 bases in between. The CDR3 DNA follows: TGTGCCAGCAGGAGGGATAATACCAAAAACATTCAGTACTTC. This codes for CASRRDNTKNIQYF.

In its sample, this clonotype was seen a few times. V usage is TRBV5-1 and J usage is TRBJ1-2; TRBD1 is a possible D gene (5 bases). V was trimmed by 7 bases and J by 4 bases, leaving 17 bases between them. The germline gives CDR1 SGHRS, CDR2 YFSETQ. The CDR3 is made up of 14 amino acids. The CDR3, as DNA: TGCGCCAGCCATACGAAGACAGACCGCTATGGCTACACCTTC. Its translation: CASHTKTDRYGYTF.

The chain is built from TRBV6-6 and TRBJ2-1, with D possibly matching TRBD2 (6 bases). Trimming cost V 7 bases and J 8 bases, with 21 bases left between them. The CDR3 spans 15 residues. CDR1 is MNHNY, CDR2 SVGAGI, per germline (reference sequence). The CDR3 bases are TGTGCCAGCATCGACGCACTAGCTTCATTCGATGAGCAGTTCTTC. This gives the protein CASIDALASFDEQFF.

The V and J genes are TRBV19 and TRBJ1-5; perhaps TRBD1 as D (5 bases). Germline CDR1 and CDR2: LNHDA and SQIVND (reference sequence). The CDR3 is 15 amino acids. Trimming removed 5 bases at V and 2 bases at J, with 13 bases between. The CDR3 sequence: CASSPLQGGNQPQHF. The DNA for the CDR3 is TGTGCCAGTAGTCCGCTGCAGGGTGGCAATCAGCCCCAGCATTTT.

The chain is built from TRBV2 and TRBJ2-2, with TRBD2 identical over 8 bases. Germline CDR1 is SNHLY and CDR2 is FYNNEI. V shed 6 bases, J shed 0 bases, and the junction held 6 bases outside the gene matches. The CDR3 length is 16 residues. CDR3 amino acids: CASRGSGDANTGELFF. The DNA of the CDR3 is TGTGCCAGCAGGGGTAGCGGGGACGCGAACACCGGGGAGCTGTTTTTT.

This clonotype has a count of ten or more. The chain recombines TRBV4-2 with TRBJ1-4, with unresolved D. Germline-derived CDR1 and CDR2 are LGHNA and YNFKEQ. This CDR3 comprises 14 residues. V lost 0 bases and J lost 8, with 10 bases in between. CDR3 loop: CASSQDLGGEKLFF. For the CDR3, the DNA is TGTGCCAGCAGCCAAGATCTAGGAGGGGAAAAACTGTTTTTT.

This sequence joins TRBV6-1 and TRBJ2-5; 12 bases agree with TRBD2. The CDR3 loop spans 14 amino acids. J lost 4 bases, V lost 5 bases, and 2 bases had no gene match. Looked up from germline, CDR1 is MNHNS and CDR2 is SASEGT. CDR3 in DNA: TGTGCCAGCAGTACACTAGCGGGGGGAGAGACCCAGTACTTC. As protein: CASSTLAGGETQYF.

This sequence joins TRBV5-6 and TRBJ1-2, with D possibly matching TRBD1 (6 bases). CDR3 size: 17 residues. The germline V and J ends were trimmed by 5 bases and 0 bases, with 20 bases remaining between them. Germline V gene sequence: CDR1 SGHDT, CDR2 YYEEEE. The CDR3 coding sequence is TGTGCCAGCAGAGAAGTGCGGGGGGCGCATTCTAACTATGGCTACACCTTC. Protein: CASREVRGAHSNYGYTF.

This clonotype was seen ten or more times. The chain joins TRBV2 to TRBJ2-3; 13 bases fit TRBD2. Germline V CDR1 and CDR2: SNHLY, FYNNEI. This CDR3 comprises 18 residues. Trimming took 8 bases from V and 6 from J; bases not matched to a gene: 17. The CDR3 sequence: CASLPPGLAGLLSDTQYF. CDR3 nucleotide sequence: TGTGCCAGCCTGCCTCCGGGACTAGCGGGGTTGCTGTCTGATACGCAGTATTTT.

The rearrangement links TRBV27 to TRBJ2-7; TRBD1 agrees at 7 bases. V gave up 3 bases and J gave up 4 bases; unmatched junction bases: 9. Germline assignment: CDR1 MNHEY and CDR2 SMNVEV (reference sequence). The CDR3 is made up of 15 amino acids. CDR3 residues: CASSFTGQLGYEQYF. As DNA, the CDR3 is TGTGCCAGCAGTTTCACGGGACAGCTAGGATACGAGCAGTACTTC.

This clonotype has just a few counts. The chain has TRBV20-1 and TRBJ2-7; D is possibly TRBD1 or TRBD2 (5 bases each). The germline gives CDR1 DFQATT, CDR2 SNEGSKA (reference sequence). The CDR3 is 14 amino acids. V was cut by 3 bases and J by 6 bases, with 18 bases left in between. The CDR3, as DNA: TGCAGTGCTAGTAAGGGGACCGGGAACTCCGAGCAGTACTTC. It codes for CSASKGTGNSEQYF.

In its sample, this clonotype was seen a few times. This rearrangement joins TRBV10-1 to TRBJ1-5; D not certain. CDR1 and CDR2 (germline): WNHNN, SYGVQD (reference sequence). The ends were cut back, 4 bases at V and 3 bases at J, with 19 bases in the middle. The CDR3 covers 17 residues. The chain's CDR3 is CASSGLRTLFDNQPQHF. CDR3 nucleotides: TGCGCCAGCAGTGGATTAAGGACTTTGTTCGACAATCAGCCCCAGCATTTT.

This clonotype was observed a few times. V and J are TRBV27 and TRBJ2-2; D is possibly TRBD1 (6 bases). This CDR3 spans 17 amino acids. Germline V gene data show CDR1 as MNHEY and CDR2 as SMNVEV (reference sequence). V lost 7 bases, J lost 0 bases, and 18 bases lay in between. The CDR3 bases are TGTGCCAGCACCAAACACACAGGGACCGCGAACACCGGGGAGCTGTTTTTT. It specifies CASTKHTGTANTGELFF.

This clonotype was detected many times. The CDR3: CASSLTETYEQYF. The CDR3 nucleotides read TGTGCCAGCAGCTTGACAGAGACCTACGAGCAGTACTTC. J is TRBJ2-7 and V is TRBV5-4; no clear D gene. Germline CDR1 and CDR2: SGHNT and YYREEE (reference sequence). CDR3 length equals 13 residues. Trimming left V 1 base short and J 2 bases short, with 7 bases between. Filled out from reference TRBV5-4 and TRBJ2-7, the complete variable domain reads ETGVTQSPTHLIKTRGQQVTLRCSSQSGHNTVSWYQQALGQGPQFIFQYYREEENGRGNFPPRFSGLQFPNYSSELNVNALELDDSALYLCASSLTETYEQYFGPGTRLTVT.

This clonotype was detected only a few times. The V and J genes are TRBV4-3 and TRBJ2-7; 8 bases map to TRBD1. Per the germline V gene, CDR1 is LGHNA and CDR2 is YSLEER. This CDR3 contains 18 residues. The ends lost 1 base at V and 0 bases at J; junction bases unmatched: 11. This CDR3 reads CASSQARGTGTGSYEQYF. CDR3 sequence (DNA): TGCGCCAGCAGCCAAGCAAGGGGGACCGGGACAGGCTCCTACGAGCAGTACTTC.